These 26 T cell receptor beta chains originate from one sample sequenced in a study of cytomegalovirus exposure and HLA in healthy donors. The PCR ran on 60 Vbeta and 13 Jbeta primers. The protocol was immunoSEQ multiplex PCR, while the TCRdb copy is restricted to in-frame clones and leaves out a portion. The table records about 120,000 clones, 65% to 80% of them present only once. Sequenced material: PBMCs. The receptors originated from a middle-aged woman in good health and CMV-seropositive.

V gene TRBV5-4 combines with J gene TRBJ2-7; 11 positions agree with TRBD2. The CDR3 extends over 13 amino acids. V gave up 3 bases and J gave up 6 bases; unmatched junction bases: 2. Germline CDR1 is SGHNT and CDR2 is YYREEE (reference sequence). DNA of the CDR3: TGTGCCAGCAGCTATAGCGGGAGGGTCGAGCAGTACTTC. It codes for CASSYSGRVEQYF. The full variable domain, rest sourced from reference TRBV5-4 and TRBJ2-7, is ETGVTQSPTHLIKTRGQQVTLRCSSQSGHNTVSWYQQALGQGPQFIFQYYREEENGRGNFPPRFSGLQFPNYSSELNVNALELDDSALYLCASSYSGRVEQYFGPGTRLTVT.

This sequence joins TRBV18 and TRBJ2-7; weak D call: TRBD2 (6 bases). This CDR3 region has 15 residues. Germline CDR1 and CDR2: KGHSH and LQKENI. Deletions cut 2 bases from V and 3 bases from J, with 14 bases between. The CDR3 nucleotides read TGTGCCAGCTCACCAGGGACTGGGGAAATCTACGAGCAGTACTTC. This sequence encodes CASSPGTGEIYEQYF.

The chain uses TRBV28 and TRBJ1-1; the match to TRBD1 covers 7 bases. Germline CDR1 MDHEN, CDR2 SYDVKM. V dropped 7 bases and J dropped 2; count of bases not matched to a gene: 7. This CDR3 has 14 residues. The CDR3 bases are TGTGCCAGCACCGCGGACAGGCTAAACACTGAAGCTTTCTTT. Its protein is CASTADRLNTEAFF.

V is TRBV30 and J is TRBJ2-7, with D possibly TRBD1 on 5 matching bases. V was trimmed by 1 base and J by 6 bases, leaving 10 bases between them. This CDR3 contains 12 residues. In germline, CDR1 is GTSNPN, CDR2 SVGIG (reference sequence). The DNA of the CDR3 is TGTGCCTGGAGTGAGGTAGGGGCCGAGCAGTACTTC. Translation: CAWSEVGAEQYF.

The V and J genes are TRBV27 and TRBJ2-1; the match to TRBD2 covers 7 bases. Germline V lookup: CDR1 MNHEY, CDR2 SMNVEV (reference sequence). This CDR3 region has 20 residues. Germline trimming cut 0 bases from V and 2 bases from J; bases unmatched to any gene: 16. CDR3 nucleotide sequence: TGTGCCAGCAGTTTATCGATAAATACTAGGCTAGCGGAGACCTACAATGAGCAGTTCTTC. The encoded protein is CASSLSINTRLAETYNEQFF.

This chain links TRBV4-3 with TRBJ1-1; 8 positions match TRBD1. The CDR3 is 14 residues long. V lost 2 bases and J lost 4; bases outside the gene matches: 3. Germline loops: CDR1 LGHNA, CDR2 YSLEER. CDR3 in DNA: TGCGCCAGCAGCCAATCGACAGGGGTCACTGAAGCTTTCTTT. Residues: CASSQSTGVTEAFF.

The CDR3 reads CASSLGPYNQPQHF. The CDR3 coding sequence is TGCGCCAGCAGCTTGGGTCCCTACAATCAGCCCCAGCATTTT. The rearrangement uses TRBV5-1 and TRBJ1-5; D is ambiguous. V gave up 0 bases and J gave up 3 bases, with 7 bases separating them. The CDR3 runs to 14 residues. Per the germline V gene, CDR1 is SGHRS and CDR2 is YFSETQ.

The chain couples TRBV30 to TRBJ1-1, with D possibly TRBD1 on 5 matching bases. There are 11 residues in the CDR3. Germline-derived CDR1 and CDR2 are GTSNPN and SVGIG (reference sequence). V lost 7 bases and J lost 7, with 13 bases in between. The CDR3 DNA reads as TGTGCCTCACAAGGGAGGGGTGAAGCTTTCTTT. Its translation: CASQGRGEAFF.

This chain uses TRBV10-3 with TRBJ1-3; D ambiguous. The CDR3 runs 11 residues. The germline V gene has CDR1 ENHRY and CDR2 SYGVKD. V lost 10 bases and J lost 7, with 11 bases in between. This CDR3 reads CATLDGNTIYF. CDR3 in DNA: TGTGCCACCTTAGACGGGAACACCATATATTTT.

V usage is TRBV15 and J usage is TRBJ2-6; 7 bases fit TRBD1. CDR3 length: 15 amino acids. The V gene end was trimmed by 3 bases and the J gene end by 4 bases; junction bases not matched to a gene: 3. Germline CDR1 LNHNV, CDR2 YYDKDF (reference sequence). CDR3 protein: CATSSDRAGANVLTF. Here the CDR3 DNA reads TGTGCCACCAGCAGCGACAGGGCCGGGGCCAACGTCCTGACTTTC.

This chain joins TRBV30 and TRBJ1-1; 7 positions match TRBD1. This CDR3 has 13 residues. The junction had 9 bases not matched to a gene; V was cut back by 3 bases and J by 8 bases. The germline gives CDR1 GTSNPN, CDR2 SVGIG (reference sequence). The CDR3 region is CAWSRTGATEAFF. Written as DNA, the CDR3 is TGTGCCTGGAGCCGAACAGGGGCCACGGAAGCTTTCTTT.

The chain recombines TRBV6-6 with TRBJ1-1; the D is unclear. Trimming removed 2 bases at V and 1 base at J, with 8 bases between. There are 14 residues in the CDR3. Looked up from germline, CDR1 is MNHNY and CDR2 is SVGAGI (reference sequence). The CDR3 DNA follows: TGTGCCAGCAGTTACGTAACAGCGAACACTGAAGCTTTCTTT. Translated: CASSYVTANTEAFF.

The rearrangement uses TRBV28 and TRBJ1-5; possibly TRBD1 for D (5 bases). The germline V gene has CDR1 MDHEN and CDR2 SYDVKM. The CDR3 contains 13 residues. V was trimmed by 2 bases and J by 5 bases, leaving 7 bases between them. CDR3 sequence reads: CASSLQGYQPQHF. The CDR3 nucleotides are TGTGCCAGCAGTTTACAGGGATATCAGCCCCAGCATTTT. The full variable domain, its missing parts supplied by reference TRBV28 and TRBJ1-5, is DVKVTQSSRYLVKRTGEKVFLECVQDMDHENMFWYRQDPGLGLRLIYFSYDVKMKEKGDIPEGYSVSREKKERFSLILESASTNQTSMYLCASSLQGYQPQHFGDGTRLSIL.

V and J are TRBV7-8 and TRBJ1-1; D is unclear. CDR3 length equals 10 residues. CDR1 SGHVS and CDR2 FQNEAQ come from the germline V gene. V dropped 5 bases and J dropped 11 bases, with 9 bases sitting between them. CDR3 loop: CASSPSYAFF. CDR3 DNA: TGTGCCAGCAGCCCCTCCTATGCTTTCTTT. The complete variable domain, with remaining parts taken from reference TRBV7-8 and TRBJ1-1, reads GAGVSQSPRYKVAKRGQDVALRCDPISGHVSLFWYQQALGQGPEFLTYFQNEAQLDKSGLPSDRFFAERPEGSVSTLKIQRTQQEDSAVYLCASSPSYAFFGQGTRLTVV.

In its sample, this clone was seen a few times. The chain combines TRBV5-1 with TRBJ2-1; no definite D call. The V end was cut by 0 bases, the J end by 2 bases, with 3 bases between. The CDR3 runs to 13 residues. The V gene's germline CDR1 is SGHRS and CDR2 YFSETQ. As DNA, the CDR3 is TGCGCCAGCAGCTTGGTAGCCTACAATGAGCAGTTCTTC. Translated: CASSLVAYNEQFF. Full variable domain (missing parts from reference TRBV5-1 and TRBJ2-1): KAGVTQTPRYLIKTRGQQVTLSCSPISGHRSVSWYQQTPGQGLQFLFEYFSETQRNKGNFPGRFSGRQFSNSRSEMNVSTLELGDSALYLCASSLVAYNEQFFGPGTRLTVL.

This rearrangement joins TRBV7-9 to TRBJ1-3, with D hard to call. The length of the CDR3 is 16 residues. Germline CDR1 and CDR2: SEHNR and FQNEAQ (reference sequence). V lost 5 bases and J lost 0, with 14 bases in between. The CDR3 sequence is CASSSDGVGSGNTIYF. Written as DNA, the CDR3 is TGTGCCAGCAGCAGCGACGGGGTTGGCTCTGGAAACACCATATATTTT. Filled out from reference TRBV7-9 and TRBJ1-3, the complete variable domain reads DTGVSQNPRHKITKRGQNVTFRCDPISEHNRLYWYRQTLGQGPEFLTYFQNEAQLEKSRLLSDRFSAERPKGSFSTLEIQRTEQGDSAMYLCASSSDGVGSGNTIYFGEGSWLTVV.

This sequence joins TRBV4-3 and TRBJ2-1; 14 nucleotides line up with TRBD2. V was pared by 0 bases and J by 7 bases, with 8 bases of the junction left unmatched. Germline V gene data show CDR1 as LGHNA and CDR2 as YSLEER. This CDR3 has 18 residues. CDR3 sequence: CASSQDLRGTSGRNEQFF. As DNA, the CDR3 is TGCGCCAGCAGCCAAGATTTACGGGGGACTAGCGGGAGAAATGAGCAGTTCTTC.

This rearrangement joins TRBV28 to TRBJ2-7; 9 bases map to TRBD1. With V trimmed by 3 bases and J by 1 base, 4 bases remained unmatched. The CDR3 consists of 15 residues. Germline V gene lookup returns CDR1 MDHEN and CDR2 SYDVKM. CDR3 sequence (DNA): TGTGCCAGCAGTTTGGTCGGGACAGGGTCCTACGAGCAGTACTTC. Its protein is CASSLVGTGSYEQYF. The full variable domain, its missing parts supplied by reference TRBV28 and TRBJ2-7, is DVKVTQSSRYLVKRTGEKVFLECVQDMDHENMFWYRQDPGLGLRLIYFSYDVKMKEKGDIPEGYSVSREKKERFSLILESASTNQTSMYLCASSLVGTGSYEQYFGPGTRLTVT.

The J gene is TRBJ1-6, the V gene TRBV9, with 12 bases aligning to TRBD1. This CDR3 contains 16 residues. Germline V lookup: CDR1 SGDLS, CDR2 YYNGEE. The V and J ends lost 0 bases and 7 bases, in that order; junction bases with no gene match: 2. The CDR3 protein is CASSVEGTGGNSPLHF. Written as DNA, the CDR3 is TGTGCCAGCAGCGTAGAAGGGACAGGGGGCAATTCACCCCTCCACTTT. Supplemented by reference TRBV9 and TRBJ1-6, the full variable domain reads DSGVTQTPKHLITATGQRVTLRCSPRSGDLSVYWYQQSLDQGLQFLIQYYNGEERAKGNILERFSAQQFPDLHSELNLSSLELGDSALYFCASSVEGTGGNSPLHFGNGTRLTVT.

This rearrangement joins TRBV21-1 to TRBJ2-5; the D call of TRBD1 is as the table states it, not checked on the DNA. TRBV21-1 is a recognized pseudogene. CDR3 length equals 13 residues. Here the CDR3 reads CASSHRDQETQYF. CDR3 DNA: TGTGCCAGCAGCCACAGGGACCAAGAGACCCAGTACTTC.

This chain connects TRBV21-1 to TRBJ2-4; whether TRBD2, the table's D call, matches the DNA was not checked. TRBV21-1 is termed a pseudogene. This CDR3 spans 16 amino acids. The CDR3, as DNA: TGTGCCAGCAGTGGGTTCGGGGATCTAGCCAAAAACATTCAGTACTTC. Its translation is CASSGFGDLAKNIQYF.

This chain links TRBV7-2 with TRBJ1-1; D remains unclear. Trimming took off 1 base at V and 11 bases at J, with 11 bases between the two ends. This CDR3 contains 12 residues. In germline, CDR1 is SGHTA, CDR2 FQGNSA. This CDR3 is CASSLDTFMAFF. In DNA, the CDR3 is TGTGCCAGCAGCTTAGACACCTTTATGGCTTTCTTT.

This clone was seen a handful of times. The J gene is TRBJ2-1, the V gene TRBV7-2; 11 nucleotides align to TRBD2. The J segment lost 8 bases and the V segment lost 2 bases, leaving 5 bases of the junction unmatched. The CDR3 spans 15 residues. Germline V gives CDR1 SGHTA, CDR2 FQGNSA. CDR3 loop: CASSLSLAGGDEQFF. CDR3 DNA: TGTGCCAGCAGCTTATCCCTAGCGGGGGGAGATGAGCAGTTCTTC.

The CDR3 DNA reads as TGTGCCAGCAGTTACTCGAGGGCTAGCGGGAGCCAGTACTTC. Protein: CASSYSRASGSQYF. The chain recombines TRBV6-5 with TRBJ2-7; 10 bases fit TRBD2. Losses at the gene ends were 0 bases for V and 10 bases for J; bases not matched to a gene: 6. The CDR3 runs to 14 residues. CDR1 MNHEY and CDR2 SVGAGI come from the germline V gene.

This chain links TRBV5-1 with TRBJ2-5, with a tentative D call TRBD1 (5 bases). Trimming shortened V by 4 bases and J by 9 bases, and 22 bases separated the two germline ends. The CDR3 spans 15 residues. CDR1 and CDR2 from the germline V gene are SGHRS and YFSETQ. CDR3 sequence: CASSLEGAQTSAQYF. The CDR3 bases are TGCGCCAGCAGCCTTGAAGGGGCACAAACCAGTGCCCAGTACTTC.

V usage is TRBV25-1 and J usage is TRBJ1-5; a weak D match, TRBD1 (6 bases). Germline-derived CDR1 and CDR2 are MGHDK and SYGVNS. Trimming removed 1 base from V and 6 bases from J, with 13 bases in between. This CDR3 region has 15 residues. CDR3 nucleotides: TGTGCCAGCAGTGAATCAACAGGGACAAGTCAGCCCCAGCATTTT. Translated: CASSESTGTSQPQHF.